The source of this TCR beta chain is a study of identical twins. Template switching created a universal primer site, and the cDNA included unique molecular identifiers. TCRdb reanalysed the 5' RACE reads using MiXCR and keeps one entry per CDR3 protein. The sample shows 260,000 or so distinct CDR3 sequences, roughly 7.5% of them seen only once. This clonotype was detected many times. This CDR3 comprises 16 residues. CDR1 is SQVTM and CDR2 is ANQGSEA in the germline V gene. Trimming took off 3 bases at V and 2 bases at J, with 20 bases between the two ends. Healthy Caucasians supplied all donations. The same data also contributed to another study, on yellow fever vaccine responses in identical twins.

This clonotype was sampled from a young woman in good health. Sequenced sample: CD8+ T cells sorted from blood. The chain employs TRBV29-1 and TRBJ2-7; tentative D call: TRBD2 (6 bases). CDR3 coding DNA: TGCAGCGTTGAGGGCCGGTCGGTGCGGGGTGCCTACGAGCAGTACTTC. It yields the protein CSVEGRSVRGAYEQYF.